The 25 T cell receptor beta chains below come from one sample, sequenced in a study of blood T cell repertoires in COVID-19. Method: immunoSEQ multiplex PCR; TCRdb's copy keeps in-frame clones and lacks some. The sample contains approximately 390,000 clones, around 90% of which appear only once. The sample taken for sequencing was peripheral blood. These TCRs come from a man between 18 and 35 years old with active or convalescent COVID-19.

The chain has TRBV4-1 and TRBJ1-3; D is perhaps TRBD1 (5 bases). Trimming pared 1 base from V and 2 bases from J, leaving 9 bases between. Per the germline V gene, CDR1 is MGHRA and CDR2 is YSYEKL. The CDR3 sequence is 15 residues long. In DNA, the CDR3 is TGCGCCAGCAGCCAAGGGTTCAGGGCTGGAAACACCATATATTTT. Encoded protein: CASSQGFRAGNTIYF.

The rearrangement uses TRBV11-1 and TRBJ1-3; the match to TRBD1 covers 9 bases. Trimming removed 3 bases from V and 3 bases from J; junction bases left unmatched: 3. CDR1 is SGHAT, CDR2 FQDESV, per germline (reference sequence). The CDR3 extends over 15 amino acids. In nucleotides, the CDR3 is TGTGCCAGCAGCTTCGACAGGGGGTTTGGAAACACCATATATTTT. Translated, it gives CASSFDRGFGNTIYF. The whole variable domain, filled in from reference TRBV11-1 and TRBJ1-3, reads EAEVAQSPRYKITEKSQAVAFWCDPISGHATLYWYRQILGQGPELLVQFQDESVVDDSQLPKDRFSAERLKGVDSTLKIQPAELGDSAMYLCASSFDRGFGNTIYFGEGSWLTVV.

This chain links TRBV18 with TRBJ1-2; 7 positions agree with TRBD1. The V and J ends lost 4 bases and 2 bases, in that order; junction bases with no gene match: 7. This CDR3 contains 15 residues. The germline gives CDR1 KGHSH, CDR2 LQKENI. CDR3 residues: CASSLWTGENYGYTF. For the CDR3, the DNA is TGTGCCAGCTCACTGTGGACAGGAGAGAACTATGGCTACACCTTC.

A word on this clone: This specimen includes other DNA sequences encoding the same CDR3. The CDR3 DNA reads as TGTGCCAGCAGGGACAGGGTGAACACTGAAGCTTTCTTT. Its translation is CASRDRVNTEAFF. The chain recombines TRBV7-3 with TRBJ1-1, with 8 bases identical to TRBD1. Unmatched junction bases numbered 0, after V lost 6 bases and J lost 0 bases. This CDR3 is 13 amino acids long. Germline V gene data show CDR1 as SGHTA and CDR2 as FQGTGA.

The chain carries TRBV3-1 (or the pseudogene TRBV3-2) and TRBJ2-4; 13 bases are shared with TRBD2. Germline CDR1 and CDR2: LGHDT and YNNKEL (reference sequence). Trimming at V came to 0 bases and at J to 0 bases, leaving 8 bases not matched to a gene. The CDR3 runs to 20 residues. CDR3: CASSQELGLAGRIAKNIQYF. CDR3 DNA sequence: TGTGCCAGCAGCCAAGAATTGGGACTAGCGGGGAGGATAGCCAAAAACATTCAGTACTTC.

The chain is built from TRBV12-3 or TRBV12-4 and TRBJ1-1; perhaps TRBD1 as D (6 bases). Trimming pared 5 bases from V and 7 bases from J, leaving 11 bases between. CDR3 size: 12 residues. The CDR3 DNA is TGTGCCAGCAGTCCGGACAGCCTTGAAGCTTTCTTT. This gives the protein CASSPDSLEAFF.

The CDR3 sequence is CASRQRGDTGELFF. The CDR3 nucleotides read TGTGCCAGCAGACAACGGGGGGACACCGGGGAGCTGTTTTTT. The rearrangement joins TRBV7-9 to TRBJ2-2; 7 bases are a match to TRBD2. The CDR3 consists of 14 residues. V was pared by 6 bases and J by 3 bases, with 4 bases of the junction left unmatched. Germline V CDR1 and CDR2: SEHNR, FQNEAQ (reference sequence). Based on the CDR3 plus reference TRBV7-9 and TRBJ2-2, the full variable domain is DTGVSQNPRHKITKRGQNVTFRCDPISEHNRLYWYRQTLGQGPEFLTYFQNEAQLEKSRLLSDRFSAERPKGSFSTLEIQRTEQGDSAMYLCASRQRGDTGELFFGEGSRLTVL.

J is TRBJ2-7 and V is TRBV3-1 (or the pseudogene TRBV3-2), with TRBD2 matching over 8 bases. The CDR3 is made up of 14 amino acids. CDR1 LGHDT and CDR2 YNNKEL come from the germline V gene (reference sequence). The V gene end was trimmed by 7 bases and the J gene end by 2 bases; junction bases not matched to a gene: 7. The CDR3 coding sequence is TGTGCCAGCACCCGTAGCGGGACGACCTACGAGCAGTACTTC. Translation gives CASTRSGTTYEQYF.

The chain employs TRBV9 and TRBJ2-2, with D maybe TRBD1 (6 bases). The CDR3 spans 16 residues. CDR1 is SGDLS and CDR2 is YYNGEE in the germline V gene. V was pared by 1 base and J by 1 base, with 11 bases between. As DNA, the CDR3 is TGTGCCAGCAGCGTAACGCGGACAGTGAACACCGGGGAGCTGTTTTTT. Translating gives CASSVTRTVNTGELFF.

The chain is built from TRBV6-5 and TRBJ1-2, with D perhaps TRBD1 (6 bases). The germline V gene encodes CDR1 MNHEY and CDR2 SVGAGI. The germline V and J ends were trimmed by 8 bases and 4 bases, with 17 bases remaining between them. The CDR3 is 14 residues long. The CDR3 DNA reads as TGTGCCAGCGGGGGCCCTACCAGGGGCTATGGCTACACCTTC. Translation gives CASGGPTRGYGYTF.

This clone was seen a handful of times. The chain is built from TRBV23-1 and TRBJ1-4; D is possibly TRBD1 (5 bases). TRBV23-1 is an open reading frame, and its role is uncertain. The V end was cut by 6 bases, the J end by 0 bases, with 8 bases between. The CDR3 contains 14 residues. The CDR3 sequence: CASSSGATNEKLFF. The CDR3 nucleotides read TGCGCCAGCAGCTCGGGGGCAACTAATGAAAAACTGTTTTTT.

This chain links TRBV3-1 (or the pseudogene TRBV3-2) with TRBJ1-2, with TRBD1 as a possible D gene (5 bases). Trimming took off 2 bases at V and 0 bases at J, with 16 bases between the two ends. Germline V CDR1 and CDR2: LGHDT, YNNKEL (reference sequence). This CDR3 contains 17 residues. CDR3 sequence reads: CASSQIMRGESNYGYTF. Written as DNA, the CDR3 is TGTGCCAGCAGCCAAATTATGCGGGGGGAGTCTAACTATGGCTACACCTTC.

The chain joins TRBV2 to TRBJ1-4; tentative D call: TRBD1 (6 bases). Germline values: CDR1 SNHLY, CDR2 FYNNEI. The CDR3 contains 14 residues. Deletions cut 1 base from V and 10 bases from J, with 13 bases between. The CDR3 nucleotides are TGTGCCAGCAGTGAAGGGACAGTATTAGCAAAACTGTTTTTT. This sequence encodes CASSEGTVLAKLFF.

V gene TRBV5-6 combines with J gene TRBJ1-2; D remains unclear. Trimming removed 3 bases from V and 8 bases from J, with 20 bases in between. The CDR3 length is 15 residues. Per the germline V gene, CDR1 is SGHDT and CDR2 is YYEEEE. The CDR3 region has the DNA TGTGCCAGCAGCTACGTCGGTGCTCCATCTGTCGGCTACACCTTC. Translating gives CASSYVGAPSVGYTF.

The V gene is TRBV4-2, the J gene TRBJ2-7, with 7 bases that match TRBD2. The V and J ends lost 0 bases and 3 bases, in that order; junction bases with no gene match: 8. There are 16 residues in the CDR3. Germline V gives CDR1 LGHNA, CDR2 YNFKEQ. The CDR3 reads CASSQEVLAEIYEQYF. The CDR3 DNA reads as TGTGCCAGCAGCCAAGAGGTCCTAGCGGAGATCTACGAGCAGTACTTC.

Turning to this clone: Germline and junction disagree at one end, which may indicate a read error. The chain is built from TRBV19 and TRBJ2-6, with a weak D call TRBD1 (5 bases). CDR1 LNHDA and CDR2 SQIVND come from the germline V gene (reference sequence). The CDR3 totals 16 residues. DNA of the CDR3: TGTGCCAGTAGTATGCAGGAGTTCTCTGGGGCCAACGTGCTGACTTTC. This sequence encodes CASSMQEFSGANVLTF.

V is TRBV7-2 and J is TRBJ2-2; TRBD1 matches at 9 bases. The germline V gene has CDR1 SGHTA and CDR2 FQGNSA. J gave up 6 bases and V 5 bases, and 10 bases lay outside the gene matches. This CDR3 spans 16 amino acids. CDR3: CASSTISGQGSGELFF. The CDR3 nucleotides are TGTGCCAGCAGCACGATATCGGGACAGGGCTCCGGGGAGCTGTTTTTT.

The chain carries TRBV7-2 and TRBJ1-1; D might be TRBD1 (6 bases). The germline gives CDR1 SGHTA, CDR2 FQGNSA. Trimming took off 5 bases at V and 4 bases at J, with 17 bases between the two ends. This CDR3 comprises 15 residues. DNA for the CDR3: TGTGCCAGCAGCACATTCAGGGGATTAGGCACTGAAGCTTTCTTT. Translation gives CASSTFRGLGTEAFF. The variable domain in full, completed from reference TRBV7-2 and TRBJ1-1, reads GAGVSQSPSNKVTEKGKDVELRCDPISGHTALYWYRQSLGQGLEFLIYFQGNSAPDKSGLPSDRFSAERTGGSVSTLTIQRTQQEDSAVYLCASSTFRGLGTEAFFGQGTRLTVV.

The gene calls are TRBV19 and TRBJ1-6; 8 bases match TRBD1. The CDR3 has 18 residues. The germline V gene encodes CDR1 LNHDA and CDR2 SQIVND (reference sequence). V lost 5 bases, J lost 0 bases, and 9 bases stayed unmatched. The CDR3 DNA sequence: TGTGCCAGTAGTGTTGGACAGGGTCCGCGCTCCTATAATTCACCCCTCCACTTT. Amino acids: CASSVGQGPRSYNSPLHF.

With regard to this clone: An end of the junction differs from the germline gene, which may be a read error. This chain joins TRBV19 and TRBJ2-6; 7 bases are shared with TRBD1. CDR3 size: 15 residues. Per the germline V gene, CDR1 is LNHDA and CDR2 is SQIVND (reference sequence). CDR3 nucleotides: TGTGCCAGTAGTCCCGACAGGGCTGGGGCCAACGTGCTGACTTTC. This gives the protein CASSPDRAGANVLTF.

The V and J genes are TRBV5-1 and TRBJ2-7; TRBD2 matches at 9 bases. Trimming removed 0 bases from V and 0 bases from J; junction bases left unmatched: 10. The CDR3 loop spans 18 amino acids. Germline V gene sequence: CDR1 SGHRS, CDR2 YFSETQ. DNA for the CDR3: TGCGCCAGCAGCTTGGCTAGCGGGATAGGGGGGCCCTCCTACGAGCAGTACTTC. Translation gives CASSLASGIGGPSYEQYF.

CDR3 nucleotides: TGTGCCAGCAGTTACGAGGGCAGCTCCTACGAGCAGTACTTC. Translated, it gives CASSYEGSSYEQYF. The chain couples TRBV6-5 to TRBJ2-7; D is perhaps TRBD2 (5 bases). Trimming pared 2 bases from V and 0 bases from J, leaving 8 bases between. The CDR3 runs 14 residues. Germline assignment: CDR1 MNHEY and CDR2 SVGAGI.

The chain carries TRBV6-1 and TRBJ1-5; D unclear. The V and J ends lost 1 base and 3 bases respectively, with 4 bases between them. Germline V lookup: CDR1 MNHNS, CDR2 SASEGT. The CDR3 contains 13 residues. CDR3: CASSEEANQPQHF. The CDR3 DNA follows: TGTGCCAGCAGTGAAGAAGCCAATCAGCCCCAGCATTTT.

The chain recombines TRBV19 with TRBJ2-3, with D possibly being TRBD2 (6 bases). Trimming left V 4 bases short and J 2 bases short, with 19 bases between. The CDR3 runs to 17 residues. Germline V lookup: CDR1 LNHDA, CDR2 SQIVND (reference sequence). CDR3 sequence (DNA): TGTGCCAGTAGTACTCGTCAGGCGGGGTACTCCACAGATACGCAGTATTTT. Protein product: CASSTRQAGYSTDTQYF.

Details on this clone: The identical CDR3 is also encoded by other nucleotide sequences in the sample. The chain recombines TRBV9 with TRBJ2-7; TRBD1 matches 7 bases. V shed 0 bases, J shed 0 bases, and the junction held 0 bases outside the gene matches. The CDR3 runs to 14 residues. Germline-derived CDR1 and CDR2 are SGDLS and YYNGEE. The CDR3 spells CASSVGDSSYEQYF. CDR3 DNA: TGTGCCAGCAGCGTAGGGGACAGCTCCTACGAGCAGTACTTC.